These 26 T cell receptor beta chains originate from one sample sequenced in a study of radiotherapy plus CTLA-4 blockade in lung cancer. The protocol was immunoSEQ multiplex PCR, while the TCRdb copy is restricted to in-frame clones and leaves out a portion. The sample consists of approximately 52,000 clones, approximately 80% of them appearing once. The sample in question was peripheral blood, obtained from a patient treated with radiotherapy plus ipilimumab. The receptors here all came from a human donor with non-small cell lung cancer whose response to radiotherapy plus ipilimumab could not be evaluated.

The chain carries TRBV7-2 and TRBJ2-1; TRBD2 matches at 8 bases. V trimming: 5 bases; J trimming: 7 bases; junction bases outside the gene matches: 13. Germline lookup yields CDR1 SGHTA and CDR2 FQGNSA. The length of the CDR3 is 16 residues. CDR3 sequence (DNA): TGTGCCAGCAGCCCCCCCCCGGCAGCGGGAGAGAATGAGCAGTTCTTC. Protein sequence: CASSPPPAAGENEQFF.

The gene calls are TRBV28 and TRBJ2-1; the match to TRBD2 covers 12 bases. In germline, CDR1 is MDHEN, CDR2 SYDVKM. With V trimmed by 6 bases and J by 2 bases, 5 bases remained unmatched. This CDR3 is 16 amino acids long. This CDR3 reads CASRPRTSGAYNEQFF. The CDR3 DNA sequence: TGTGCCAGCAGACCTAGGACTAGCGGGGCCTACAATGAGCAGTTCTTC.

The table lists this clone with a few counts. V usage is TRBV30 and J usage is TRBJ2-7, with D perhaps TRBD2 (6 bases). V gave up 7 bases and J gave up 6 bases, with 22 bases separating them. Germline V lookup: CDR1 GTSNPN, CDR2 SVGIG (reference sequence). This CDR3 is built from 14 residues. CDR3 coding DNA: TGTGCCTCCCGTGTGGGACTTGCGGGAATCGAGCAGTACTTC. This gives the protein CASRVGLAGIEQYF.

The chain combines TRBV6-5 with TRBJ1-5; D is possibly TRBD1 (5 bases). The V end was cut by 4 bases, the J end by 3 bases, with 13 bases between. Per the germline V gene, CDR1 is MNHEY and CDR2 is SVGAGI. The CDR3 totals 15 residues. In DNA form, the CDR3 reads TGTGCCAGCAGTTCGGGTCGGGGGTACAATCAGCCCCAGCATTTT. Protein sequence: CASSSGRGYNQPQHF.

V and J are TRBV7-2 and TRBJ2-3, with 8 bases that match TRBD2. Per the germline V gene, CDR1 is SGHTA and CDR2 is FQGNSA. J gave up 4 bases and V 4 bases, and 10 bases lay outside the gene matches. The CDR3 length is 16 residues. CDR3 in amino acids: CASSSNPAGVADTQYF. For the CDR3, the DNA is TGTGCCAGCAGCTCGAATCCAGCGGGAGTAGCAGATACGCAGTATTTT.

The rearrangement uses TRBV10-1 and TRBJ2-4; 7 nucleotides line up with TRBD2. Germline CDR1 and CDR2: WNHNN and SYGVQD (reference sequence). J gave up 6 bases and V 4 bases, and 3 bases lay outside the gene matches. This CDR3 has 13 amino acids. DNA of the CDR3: TGCGCCAGCAGTGGGGGGGGAGGAAACATTCAGTACTTC. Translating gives CASSGGGGNIQYF.

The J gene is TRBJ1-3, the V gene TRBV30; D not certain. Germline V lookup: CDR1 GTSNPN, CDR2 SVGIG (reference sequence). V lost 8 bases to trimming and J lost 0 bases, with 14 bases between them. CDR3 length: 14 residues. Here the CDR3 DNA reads TGTGCCCGATGTAGATATAACTCTGGAAACACCATATATTTT. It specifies CARCRYNSGNTIYF.

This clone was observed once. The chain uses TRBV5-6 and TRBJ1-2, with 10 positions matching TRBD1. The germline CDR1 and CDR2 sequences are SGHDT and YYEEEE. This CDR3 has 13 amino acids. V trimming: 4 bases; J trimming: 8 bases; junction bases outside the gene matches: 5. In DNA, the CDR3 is TGTGCCAGCAGCCCCGGGACAGGGGACGGCTACACCTTC. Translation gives CASSPGTGDGYTF.

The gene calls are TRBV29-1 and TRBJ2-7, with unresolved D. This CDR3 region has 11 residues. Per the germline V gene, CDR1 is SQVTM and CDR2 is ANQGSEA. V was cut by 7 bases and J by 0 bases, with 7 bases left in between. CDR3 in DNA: TGCAGCGGCAGGTCCTCCTACGAGCAGTACTTC. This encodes CSGRSSYEQYF.

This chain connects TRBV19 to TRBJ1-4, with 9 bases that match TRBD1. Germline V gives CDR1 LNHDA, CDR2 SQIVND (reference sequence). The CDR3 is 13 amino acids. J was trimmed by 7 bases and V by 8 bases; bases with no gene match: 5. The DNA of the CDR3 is TGTGCCAGTTGGACAGGGGTGGGTGAAAAACTGTTTTTT. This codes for CASWTGVGEKLFF.

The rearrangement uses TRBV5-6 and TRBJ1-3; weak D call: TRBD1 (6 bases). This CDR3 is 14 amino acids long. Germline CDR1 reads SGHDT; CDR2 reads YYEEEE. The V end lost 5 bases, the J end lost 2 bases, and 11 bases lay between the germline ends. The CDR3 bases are TGTGCCAGCAGGCTACAGGGCGCTGGAAACACCATATATTTT. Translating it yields CASRLQGAGNTIYF.

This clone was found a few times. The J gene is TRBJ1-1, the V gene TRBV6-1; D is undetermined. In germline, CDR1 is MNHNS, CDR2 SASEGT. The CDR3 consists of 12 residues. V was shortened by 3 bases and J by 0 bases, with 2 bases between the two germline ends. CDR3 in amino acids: CASSDMNTEAFF. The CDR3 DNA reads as TGTGCCAGCAGTGACATGAACACTGAAGCTTTCTTT.

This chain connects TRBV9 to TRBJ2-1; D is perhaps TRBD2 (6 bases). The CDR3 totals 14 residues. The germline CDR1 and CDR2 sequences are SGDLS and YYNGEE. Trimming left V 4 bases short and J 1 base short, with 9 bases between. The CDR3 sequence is CASSPGLSYNEQFF. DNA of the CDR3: TGTGCCAGCAGCCCCGGACTATCCTACAATGAGCAGTTCTTC.

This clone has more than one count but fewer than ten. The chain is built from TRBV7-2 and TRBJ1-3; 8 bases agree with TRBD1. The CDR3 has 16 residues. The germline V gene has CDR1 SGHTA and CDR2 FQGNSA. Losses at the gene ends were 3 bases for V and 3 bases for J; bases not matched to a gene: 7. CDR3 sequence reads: CASSLGQARGGNTIYF. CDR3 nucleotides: TGTGCCAGCAGCTTGGGACAGGCCCGGGGTGGAAACACCATATATTTT. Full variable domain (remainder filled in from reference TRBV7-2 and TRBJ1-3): GAGVSQSPSNKVTEKGKDVELRCDPISGHTALYWYRQSLGQGLEFLIYFQGNSAPDKSGLPSDRFSAERTGGSVSTLTIQRTQQEDSAVYLCASSLGQARGGNTIYFGEGSWLTVV.

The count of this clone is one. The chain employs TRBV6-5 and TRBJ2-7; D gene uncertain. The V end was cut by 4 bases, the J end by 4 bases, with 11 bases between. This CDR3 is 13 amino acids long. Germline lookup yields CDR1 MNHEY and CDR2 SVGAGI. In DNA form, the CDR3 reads TGTGCCAGCAGTTGGGCAGTTCAATACGAGCAGTACTTC. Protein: CASSWAVQYEQYF.

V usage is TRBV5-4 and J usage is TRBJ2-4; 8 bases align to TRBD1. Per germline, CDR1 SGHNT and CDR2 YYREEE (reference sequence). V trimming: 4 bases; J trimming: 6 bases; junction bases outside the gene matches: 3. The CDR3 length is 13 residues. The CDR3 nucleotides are TGTGCCAGCAGCGATGGACAGGGAAACATTCAGTACTTC. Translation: CASSDGQGNIQYF.

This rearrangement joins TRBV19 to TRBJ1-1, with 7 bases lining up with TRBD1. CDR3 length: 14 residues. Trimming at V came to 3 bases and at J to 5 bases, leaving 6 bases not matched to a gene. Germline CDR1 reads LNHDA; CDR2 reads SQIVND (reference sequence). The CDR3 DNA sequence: TGTGCCAGTAGTATCCGACAGGGTGGGACTGAAGCTTTCTTT. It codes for CASSIRQGGTEAFF.

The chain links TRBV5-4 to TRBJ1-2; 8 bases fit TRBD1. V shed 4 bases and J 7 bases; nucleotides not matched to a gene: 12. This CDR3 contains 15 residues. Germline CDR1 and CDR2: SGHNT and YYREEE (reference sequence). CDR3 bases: TGTGCCAGCAGCGTGGACAGGGATATCCGTCGTGGCTACACCTTC. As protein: CASSVDRDIRRGYTF.

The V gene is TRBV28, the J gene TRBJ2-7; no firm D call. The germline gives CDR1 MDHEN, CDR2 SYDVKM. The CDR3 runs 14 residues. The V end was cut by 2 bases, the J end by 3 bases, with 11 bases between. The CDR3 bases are TGTGCCAGCAGTTTAAAAAGACTCAACTACGAGCAGTACTTC. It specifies CASSLKRLNYEQYF. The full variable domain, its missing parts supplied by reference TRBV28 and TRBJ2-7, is DVKVTQSSRYLVKRTGEKVFLECVQDMDHENMFWYRQDPGLGLRLIYFSYDVKMKEKGDIPEGYSVSREKKERFSLILESASTNQTSMYLCASSLKRLNYEQYFGPGTRLTVT.

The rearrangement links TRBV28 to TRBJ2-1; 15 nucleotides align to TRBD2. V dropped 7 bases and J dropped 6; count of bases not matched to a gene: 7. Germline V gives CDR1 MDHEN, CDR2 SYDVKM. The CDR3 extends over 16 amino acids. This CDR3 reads CASNVPGLAGGNEQFF. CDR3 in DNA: TGTGCCAGCAACGTACCGGGACTAGCGGGAGGCAATGAGCAGTTCTTC.

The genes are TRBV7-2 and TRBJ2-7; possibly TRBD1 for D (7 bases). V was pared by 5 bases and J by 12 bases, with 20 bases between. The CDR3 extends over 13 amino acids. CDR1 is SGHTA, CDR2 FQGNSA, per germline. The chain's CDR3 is CASSIPAGQLPYF. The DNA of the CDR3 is TGTGCCAGCAGCATACCCGCGGGACAGTTGCCGTACTTC.

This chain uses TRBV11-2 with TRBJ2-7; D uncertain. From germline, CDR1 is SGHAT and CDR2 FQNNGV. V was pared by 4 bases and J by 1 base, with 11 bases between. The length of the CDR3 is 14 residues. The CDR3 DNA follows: TGTGCCAGCAGCTCTGGGCACCGTTCCTACGAGCAGTACTTC. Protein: CASSSGHRSYEQYF.

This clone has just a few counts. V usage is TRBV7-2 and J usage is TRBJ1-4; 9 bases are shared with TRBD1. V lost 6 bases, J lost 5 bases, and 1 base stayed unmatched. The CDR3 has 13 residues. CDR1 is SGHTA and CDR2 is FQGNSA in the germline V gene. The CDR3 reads CASRGTGNEKLFF. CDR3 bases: TGTGCCAGCAGAGGGACAGGGAATGAAAAACTGTTTTTT.

In DNA form, the CDR3 reads TGCGCCAGCAGCAGCCAGAACACCGGGGAGCTGTTTTTT. Translation: CASSSQNTGELFF. The chain carries TRBV4-3 and TRBJ2-2, with D uncertain. This CDR3 region has 13 residues. With 5 bases removed from V and 1 base from J, the gap between germline ends came to 5 bases. Germline CDR1 reads LGHNA; CDR2 reads YSLEER.

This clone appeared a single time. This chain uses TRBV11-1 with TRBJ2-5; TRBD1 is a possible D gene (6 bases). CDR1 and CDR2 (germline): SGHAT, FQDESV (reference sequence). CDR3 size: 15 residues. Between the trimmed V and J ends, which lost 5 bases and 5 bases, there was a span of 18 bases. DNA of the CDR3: TGTGCCAGCAGCAGCCGACAGGCGGTTCCGGAGACCCAGTACTTC. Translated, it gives CASSSRQAVPETQYF.

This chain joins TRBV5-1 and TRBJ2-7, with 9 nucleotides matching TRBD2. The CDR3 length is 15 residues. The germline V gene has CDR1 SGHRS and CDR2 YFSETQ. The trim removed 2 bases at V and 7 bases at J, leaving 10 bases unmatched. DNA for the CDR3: TGCGCCAGCAGCTTAATAGCGGGGGCAGGACAGGAGCAGTACTTC. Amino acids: CASSLIAGAGQEQYF.